This entry is about one TCR beta chain. Its target is unknown. The data belong to a study of radiation and T cells in renal cell carcinoma. General study findings and limits: Top tumor clonotypes rose in blood 2 weeks post-radiation, then contracted.

Some clones are missing from TCRdb's copy, which holds only in-frame ones; the method was immunoSEQ multiplex PCR. The repertoire holds tens of thousands of clones, with over 60% as singletons. Time point in this sample: blood 4 weeks post-SBRT, at nephrectomy. Treatment defined: 15 Gy SBRT to primary tumor, nephrectomy 4 weeks later. Nephrectomy followed 15 Gy stereotactic body radiation by 4 weeks. The patient's renal cell carcinoma had clear cell pathology. CDR3 length equals 15 residues. Germline CDR1 LNHNV, CDR2 YYDKDF (reference sequence). Trimming removed 0 bases from V and 6 bases from J, with 12 bases in between.

The sequencing here drew on blood, taken from a patient whose treatment included radiotherapy and nephrectomy. V gene TRBV15 combines with J gene TRBJ2-1; D not certain. This clonotype was sampled from a man aged 55 to 69 with renal cell carcinoma. CDR3 nucleotides: TGTGCCACCAGCAGAGAGGGCAGGACCACCAATGAGCAGTTCTTC. This translates into CATSREGRTTNEQFF.